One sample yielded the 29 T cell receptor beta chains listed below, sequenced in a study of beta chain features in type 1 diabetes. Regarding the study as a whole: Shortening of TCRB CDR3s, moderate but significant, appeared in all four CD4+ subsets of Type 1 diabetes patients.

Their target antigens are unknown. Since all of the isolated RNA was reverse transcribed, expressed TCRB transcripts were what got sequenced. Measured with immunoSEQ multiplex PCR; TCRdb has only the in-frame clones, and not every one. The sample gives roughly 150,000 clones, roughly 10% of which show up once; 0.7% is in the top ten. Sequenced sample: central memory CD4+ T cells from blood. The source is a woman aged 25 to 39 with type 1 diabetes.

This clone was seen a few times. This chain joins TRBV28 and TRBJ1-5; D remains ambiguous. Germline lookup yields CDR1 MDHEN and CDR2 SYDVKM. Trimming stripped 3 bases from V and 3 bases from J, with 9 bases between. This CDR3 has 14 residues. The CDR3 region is CASSFGLINQPQHF. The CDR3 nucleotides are TGTGCCAGCAGTTTCGGACTGATCAATCAGCCCCAGCATTTT.

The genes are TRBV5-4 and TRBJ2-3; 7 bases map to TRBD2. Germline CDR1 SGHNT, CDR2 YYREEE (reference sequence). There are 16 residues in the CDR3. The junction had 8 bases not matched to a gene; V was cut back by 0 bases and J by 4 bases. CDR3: CASSLEVGGPADTQYF. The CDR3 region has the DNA TGTGCCAGCAGCTTGGAAGTGGGAGGGCCGGCAGATACGCAGTATTTT.

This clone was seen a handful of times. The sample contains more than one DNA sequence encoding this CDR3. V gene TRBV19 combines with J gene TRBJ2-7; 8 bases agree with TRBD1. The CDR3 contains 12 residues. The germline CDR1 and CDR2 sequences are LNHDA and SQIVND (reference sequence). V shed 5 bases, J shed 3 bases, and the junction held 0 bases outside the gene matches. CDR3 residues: CASSDRGYEQYF. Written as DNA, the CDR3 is TGTGCCAGTAGTGACAGGGGCTACGAGCAGTACTTC.

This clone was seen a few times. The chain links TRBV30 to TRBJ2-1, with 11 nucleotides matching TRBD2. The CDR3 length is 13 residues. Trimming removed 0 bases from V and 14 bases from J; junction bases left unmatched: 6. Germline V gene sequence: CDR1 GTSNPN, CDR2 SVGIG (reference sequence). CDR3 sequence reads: CAWSVGSGRAKFF. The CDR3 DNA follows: TGTGCCTGGAGTGTTGGTAGCGGGAGGGCGAAGTTCTTC.

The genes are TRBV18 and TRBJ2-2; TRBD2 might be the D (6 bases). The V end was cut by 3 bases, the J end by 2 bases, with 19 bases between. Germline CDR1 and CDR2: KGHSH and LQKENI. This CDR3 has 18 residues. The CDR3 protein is CASSPWTSGLFNTGELFF. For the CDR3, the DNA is TGTGCCAGCTCACCGTGGACCTCGGGACTGTTTAACACCGGGGAGCTGTTTTTT.

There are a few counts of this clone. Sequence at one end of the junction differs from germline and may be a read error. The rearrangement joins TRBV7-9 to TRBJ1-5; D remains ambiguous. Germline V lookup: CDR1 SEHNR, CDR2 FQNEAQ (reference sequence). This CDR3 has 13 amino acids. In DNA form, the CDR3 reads TGTGCCAGCAGCTTAGGTAGCAGTCAGCCCCAGCATTTT. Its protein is CASSLGSSQPQHF.

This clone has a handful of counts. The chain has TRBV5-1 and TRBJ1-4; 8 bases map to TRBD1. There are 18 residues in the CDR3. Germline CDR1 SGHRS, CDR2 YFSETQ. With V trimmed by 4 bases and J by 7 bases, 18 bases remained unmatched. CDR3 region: CASSPGQGGILQGEKLFF. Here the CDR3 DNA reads TGCGCCAGCAGCCCCGGACAGGGCGGGATTTTACAGGGTGAAAAACTGTTTTTT.

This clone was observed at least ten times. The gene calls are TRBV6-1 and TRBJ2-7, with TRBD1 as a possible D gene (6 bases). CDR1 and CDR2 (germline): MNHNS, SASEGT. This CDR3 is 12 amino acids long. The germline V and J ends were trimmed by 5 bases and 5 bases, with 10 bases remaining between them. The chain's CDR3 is CASSPRGNEQYF. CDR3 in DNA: TGTGCCAGCAGTCCAAGGGGGAACGAGCAGTACTTC.

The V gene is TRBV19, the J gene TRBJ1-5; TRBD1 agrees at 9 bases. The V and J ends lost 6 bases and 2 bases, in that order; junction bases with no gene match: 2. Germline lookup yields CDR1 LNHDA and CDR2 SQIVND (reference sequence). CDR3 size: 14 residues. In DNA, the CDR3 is TGTGCCAGTAGCCGGACAGGGGGCAATCAGCCCCAGCATTTT. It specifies CASSRTGGNQPQHF.

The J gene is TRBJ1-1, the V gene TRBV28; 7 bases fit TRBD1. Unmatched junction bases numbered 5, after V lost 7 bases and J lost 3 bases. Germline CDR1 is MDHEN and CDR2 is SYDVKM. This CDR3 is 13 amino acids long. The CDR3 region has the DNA TGTGCCAGCACTCCGGACAGGTACACTGAAGCTTTCTTT. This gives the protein CASTPDRYTEAFF. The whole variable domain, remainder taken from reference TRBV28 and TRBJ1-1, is DVKVTQSSRYLVKRTGEKVFLECVQDMDHENMFWYRQDPGLGLRLIYFSYDVKMKEKGDIPEGYSVSREKKERFSLILESASTNQTSMYLCASTPDRYTEAFFGQGTRLTVV.

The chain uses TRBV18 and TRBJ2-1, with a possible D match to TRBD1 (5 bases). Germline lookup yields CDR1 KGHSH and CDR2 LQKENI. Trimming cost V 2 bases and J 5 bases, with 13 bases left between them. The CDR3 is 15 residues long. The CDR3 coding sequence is TGTGCCAGCTCACCAAGTAGGGGTTTAGACAATGAGCAGTTCTTC. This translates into CASSPSRGLDNEQFF. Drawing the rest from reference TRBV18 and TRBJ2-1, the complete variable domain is NAGVMQNPRHLVRRRGQEARLRCSPMKGHSHVYWYRQLPEEGLKFMVYLQKENIIDESGMPKERFSAEFPKEGPSILRIQQVVRGDSAAYFCASSPSRGLDNEQFFGPGTRLTVL.

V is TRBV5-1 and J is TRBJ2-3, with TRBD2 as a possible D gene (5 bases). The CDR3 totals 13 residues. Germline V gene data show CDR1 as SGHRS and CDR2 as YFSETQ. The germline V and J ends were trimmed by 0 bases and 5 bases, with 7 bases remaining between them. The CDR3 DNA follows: TGCGCCAGCAGCTTGGAACGGGGAGATACGCAGTATTTT. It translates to CASSLERGDTQYF.

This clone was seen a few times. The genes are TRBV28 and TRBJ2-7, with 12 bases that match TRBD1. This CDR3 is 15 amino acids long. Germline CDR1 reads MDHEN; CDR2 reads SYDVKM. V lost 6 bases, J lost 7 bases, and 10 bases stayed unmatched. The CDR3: CASSPPGQGAWEQYF. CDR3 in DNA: TGTGCCAGCAGCCCCCCGGGACAGGGGGCATGGGAGCAGTACTTC.

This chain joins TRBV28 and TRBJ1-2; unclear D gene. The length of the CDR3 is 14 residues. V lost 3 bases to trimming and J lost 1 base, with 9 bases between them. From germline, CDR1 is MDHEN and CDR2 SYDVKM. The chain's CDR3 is CASSFNQDNYGYTF. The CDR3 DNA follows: TGTGCCAGCAGTTTCAACCAGGATAACTATGGCTACACCTTC.

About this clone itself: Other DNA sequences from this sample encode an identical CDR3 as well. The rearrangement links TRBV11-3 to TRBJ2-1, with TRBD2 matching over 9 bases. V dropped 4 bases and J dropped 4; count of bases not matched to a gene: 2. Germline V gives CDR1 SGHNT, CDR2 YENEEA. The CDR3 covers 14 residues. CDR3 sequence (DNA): TGTGCCAGCAGCTCAGGACTAGCGTACAATGAGCAGTTCTTC. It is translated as CASSSGLAYNEQFF.

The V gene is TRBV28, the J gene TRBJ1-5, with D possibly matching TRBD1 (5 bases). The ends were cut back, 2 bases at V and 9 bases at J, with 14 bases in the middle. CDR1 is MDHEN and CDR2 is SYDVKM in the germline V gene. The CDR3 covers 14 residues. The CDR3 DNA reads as TGTGCCAGCAGTTTAGCCAACGGGGGGAGGCCCCAGCATTTT. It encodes CASSLANGGRPQHF. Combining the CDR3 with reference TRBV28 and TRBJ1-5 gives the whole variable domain DVKVTQSSRYLVKRTGEKVFLECVQDMDHENMFWYRQDPGLGLRLIYFSYDVKMKEKGDIPEGYSVSREKKERFSLILESASTNQTSMYLCASSLANGGRPQHFGDGTRLSIL.

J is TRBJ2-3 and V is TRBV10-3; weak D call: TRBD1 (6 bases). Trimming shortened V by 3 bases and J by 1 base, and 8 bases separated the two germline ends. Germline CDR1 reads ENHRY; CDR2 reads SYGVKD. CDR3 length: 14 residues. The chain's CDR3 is CAISEGGGTDTQYF. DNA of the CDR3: TGTGCCATCAGTGAAGGGGGAGGCACAGATACGCAGTATTTT.

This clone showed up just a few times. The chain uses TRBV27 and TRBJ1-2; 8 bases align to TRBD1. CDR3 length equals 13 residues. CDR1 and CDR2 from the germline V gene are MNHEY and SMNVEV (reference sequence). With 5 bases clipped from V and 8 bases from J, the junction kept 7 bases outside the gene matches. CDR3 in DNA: TGTGCCAGCAGTCCATCGGGACAGGAGGGCTACACCTTC. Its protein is CASSPSGQEGYTF.

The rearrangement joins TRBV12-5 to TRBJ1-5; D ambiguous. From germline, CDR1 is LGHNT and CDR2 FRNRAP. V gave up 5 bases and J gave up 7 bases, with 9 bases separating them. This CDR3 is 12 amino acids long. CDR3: CASGPREQPQHF. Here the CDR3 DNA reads TGTGCTAGTGGTCCCCGTGAGCAGCCCCAGCATTTT.

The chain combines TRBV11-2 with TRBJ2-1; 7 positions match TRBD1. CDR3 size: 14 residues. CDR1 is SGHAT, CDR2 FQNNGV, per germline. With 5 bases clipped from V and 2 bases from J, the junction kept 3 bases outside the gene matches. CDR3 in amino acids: CASSIGQAYNEQFF. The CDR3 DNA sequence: TGTGCCAGCAGCATAGGACAGGCCTACAATGAGCAGTTCTTC. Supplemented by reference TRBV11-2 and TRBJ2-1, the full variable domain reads EAGVAQSPRYKIIEKRQSVAFWCNPISGHATLYWYQQILGQGPKLLIQFQNNGVVDDSQLPKDRFSAERLKGVDSTLKIQPAKLEDSAVYLCASSIGQAYNEQFFGPGTRLTVL.

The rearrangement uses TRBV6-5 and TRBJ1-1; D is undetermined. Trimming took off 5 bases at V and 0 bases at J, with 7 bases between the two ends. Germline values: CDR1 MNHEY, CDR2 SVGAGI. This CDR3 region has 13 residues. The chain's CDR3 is CASSVTVNTEAFF. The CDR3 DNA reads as TGTGCCAGCAGTGTCACGGTGAACACTGAAGCTTTCTTT.

The CDR3 spells CASSPWAGVSTDTQYF. CDR3 DNA sequence: TGTGCCAGCTCACCCTGGGCAGGGGTAAGCACAGATACGCAGTATTTT. This rearrangement joins TRBV18 to TRBJ2-3; tentatively, D is TRBD1 (6 bases). Germline assignment: CDR1 KGHSH and CDR2 LQKENI. The CDR3 length is 16 residues. The germline V and J ends were trimmed by 3 bases and 0 bases, with 13 bases remaining between them. Looking up the rest from reference TRBV18 and TRBJ2-3 gives the full variable domain: NAGVMQNPRHLVRRRGQEARLRCSPMKGHSHVYWYRQLPEEGLKFMVYLQKENIIDESGMPKERFSAEFPKEGPSILRIQQVVRGDSAAYFCASSPWAGVSTDTQYFGPGTRLTVL.

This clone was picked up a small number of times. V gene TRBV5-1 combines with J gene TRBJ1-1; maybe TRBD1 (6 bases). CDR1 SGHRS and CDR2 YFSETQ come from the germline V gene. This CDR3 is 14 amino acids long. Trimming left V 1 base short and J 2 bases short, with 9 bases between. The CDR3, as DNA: TGCGCCAGCAGCTTGAAGGACAGTAACACTGAAGCTTTCTTT. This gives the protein CASSLKDSNTEAFF.

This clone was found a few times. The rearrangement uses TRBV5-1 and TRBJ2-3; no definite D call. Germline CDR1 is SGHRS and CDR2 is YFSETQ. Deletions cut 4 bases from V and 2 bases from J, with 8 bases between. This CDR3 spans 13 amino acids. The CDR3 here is CASSQADTDTQYF. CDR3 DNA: TGCGCCAGCAGCCAAGCCGACACAGATACGCAGTATTTT. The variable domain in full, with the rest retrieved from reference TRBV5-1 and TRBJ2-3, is KAGVTQTPRYLIKTRGQQVTLSCSPISGHRSVSWYQQTPGQGLQFLFEYFSETQRNKGNFPGRFSGRQFSNSRSEMNVSTLELGDSALYLCASSQADTDTQYFGPGTRLTVL.

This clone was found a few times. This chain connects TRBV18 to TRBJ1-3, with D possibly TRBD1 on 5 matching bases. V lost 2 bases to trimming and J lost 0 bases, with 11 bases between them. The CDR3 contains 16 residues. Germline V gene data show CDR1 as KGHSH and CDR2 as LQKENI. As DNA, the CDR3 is TGTGCCAGCTCACCATTCGACAGCAGCTCTGGAAACACCATATATTTT. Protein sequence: CASSPFDSSSGNTIYF.

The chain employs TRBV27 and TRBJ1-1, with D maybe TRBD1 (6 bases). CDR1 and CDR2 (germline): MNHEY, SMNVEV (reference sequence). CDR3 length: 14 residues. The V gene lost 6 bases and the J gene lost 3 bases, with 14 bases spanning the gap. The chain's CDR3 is CASSPAGVDTEAFF. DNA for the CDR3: TGTGCCAGCAGCCCAGCAGGGGTTGACACTGAAGCTTTCTTT.

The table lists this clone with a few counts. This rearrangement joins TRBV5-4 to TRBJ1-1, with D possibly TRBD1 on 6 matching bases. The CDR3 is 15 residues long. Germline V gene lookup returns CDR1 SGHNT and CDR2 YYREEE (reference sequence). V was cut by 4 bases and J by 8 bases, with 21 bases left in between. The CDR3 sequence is CASSPEPWTAREAFF. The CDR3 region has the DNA TGTGCCAGCAGCCCCGAACCCTGGACAGCAAGGGAAGCTTTCTTT.

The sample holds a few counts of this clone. The CDR3 here is CASSVGPGVGQETQYF. The DNA of the CDR3 is TGTGCCAGCAGCGTAGGGCCGGGAGTAGGCCAAGAGACCCAGTACTTC. The chain links TRBV9 to TRBJ2-5; maybe TRBD2 (6 bases). The CDR3 loop spans 16 amino acids. In germline, CDR1 is SGDLS, CDR2 YYNGEE. Deletions cut 0 bases from V and 1 base from J, with 13 bases between.

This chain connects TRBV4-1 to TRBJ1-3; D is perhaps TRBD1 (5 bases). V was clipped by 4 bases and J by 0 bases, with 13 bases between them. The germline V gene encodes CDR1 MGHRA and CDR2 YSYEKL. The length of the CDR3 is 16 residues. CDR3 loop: CASSPRGGRSGNTIYF. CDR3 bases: TGCGCCAGCAGCCCAAGGGGAGGGCGCTCTGGAAACACCATATATTTT.